This passage covers 27 T cell receptor beta chains from one sample sequenced in a study of OX40 agonist ivuxolimab in advanced cancers. The method was immunoSEQ multiplex PCR; TCRdb's version includes in-frame clones alone and lacks a portion of them. The sample lists 65,000 to 90,000 clones; 90% were seen once. This specimen was CD4+ or CD8+ T cells sorted from blood, taken in a trial of the OX40 agonist ivuxolimab. All receptors come from an adult with an advanced solid tumor such as melanoma, head and neck, liver or kidney cancer.

V gene TRBV9 combines with J gene TRBJ1-5; D ambiguous. V lost 4 bases and J lost 0, with 11 bases in between. The length of the CDR3 is 15 residues. Germline loops: CDR1 SGDLS, CDR2 YYNGEE. The CDR3 region is CASSMDGYSNQPQHF. CDR3 in DNA: TGTGCCAGCAGCATGGACGGTTATAGCAATCAGCCCCAGCATTTT.

The gene calls are TRBV29-1 and TRBJ2-3; no clear D. V was clipped by 3 bases and J by 1 base, with 5 bases between them. Germline V lookup: CDR1 SQVTM, CDR2 ANQGSEA. CDR3 length equals 12 residues. CDR3 nucleotides: TGCAGCGTTGACGGCGGCACAGATACGCAGTATTTT. Amino acids: CSVDGGTDTQYF.

This clone was detected only a few times. The rearrangement links TRBV6-5 to TRBJ1-5; no clear D gene. The germline V and J ends were trimmed by 1 base and 7 bases, with 8 bases remaining between them. The CDR3 contains 13 residues. Looked up from germline, CDR1 is MNHEY and CDR2 is SVGAGI. DNA for the CDR3: TGTGCCAGCAGTTACTTCTCGGGGCAGCCCCAGCATTTT. This encodes CASSYFSGQPQHF.

The chain employs TRBV10-1 and TRBJ2-7, with a tentative D call TRBD1 (5 bases). From germline, CDR1 is WNHNN and CDR2 SYGVQD (reference sequence). The CDR3 loop spans 13 amino acids. Between the trimmed V and J ends, which lost 3 bases and 2 bases, there was a span of 8 bases. The DNA of the CDR3 is TGCGCCAGCAGTGAAGGGGAAACCTACGAGCAGTACTTC. The encoded protein is CASSEGETYEQYF.

This sequence joins TRBV2 and TRBJ2-7, with 9 positions matching TRBD2. Trimming at V came to 3 bases and at J to 0 bases, leaving 9 bases not matched to a gene. Germline lookup yields CDR1 SNHLY and CDR2 FYNNEI. The CDR3 is 17 residues long. For the CDR3, the DNA is TGTGCCAGCAGTGACCCCTTGGCGGGAGGGAGCTCCTACGAGCAGTACTTC. Amino acids: CASSDPLAGGSSYEQYF.

This chain uses TRBV19 with TRBJ1-5; unclear D gene. Trimming took 4 bases from V and 6 from J, leaving 16 bases between them. This CDR3 is 15 amino acids long. The V gene's germline CDR1 is LNHDA and CDR2 SQIVND (reference sequence). The CDR3 is CASSTGSSLSQPQHF. In DNA, the CDR3 is TGTGCCAGTAGTACAGGTTCTAGCCTTAGTCAGCCCCAGCATTTT.

V is TRBV19 and J is TRBJ2-2; D is possibly TRBD1 (5 bases). The V gene's germline CDR1 is LNHDA and CDR2 SQIVND (reference sequence). The CDR3 extends over 17 amino acids. V lost 3 bases and J lost 0, with 14 bases in between. The CDR3 DNA follows: TGTGCCAGTAGTATTTGGTCAGGGCCCCCGAACACCGGGGAGCTGTTTTTT. Translation: CASSIWSGPPNTGELFF.

This rearrangement joins TRBV27 to TRBJ2-7; 7 bases fit TRBD1. Trimming took 6 bases from V and 2 from J; bases not matched to a gene: 4. The germline gives CDR1 MNHEY, CDR2 SMNVEV (reference sequence). CDR3 length equals 13 residues. The CDR3 spells CASSSGGPYEQYF. The CDR3 DNA is TGTGCCAGCAGCTCAGGGGGTCCCTACGAGCAGTACTTC.

The chain combines TRBV25-1 with TRBJ2-1, with D perhaps matching TRBD1 (6 bases). The CDR3 contains 15 residues. V lost 6 bases, J lost 8 bases, and 20 bases lay in between. CDR1 is MGHDK and CDR2 is SYGVNS in the germline V gene. CDR3 residues: CASSDWGTNFHEQFF. CDR3 bases: TGTGCCAGCAGCGACTGGGGGACAAATTTCCATGAGCAGTTCTTC. Using reference TRBV25-1 and TRBJ2-1 for the parts outside the CDR3, the full variable domain is EADIYQTPRYLVIGTGKKITLECSQTMGHDKMYWYQQDPGMELHLIHYSYGVNSTEKGDLSSESTVSRIRTEHFPLTLESARPSHTSQYLCASSDWGTNFHEQFFGPGTRLTVL.

This sequence joins TRBV9 and TRBJ1-1; 11 positions agree with TRBD1. CDR3 size: 13 residues. Trimming at V came to 7 bases and at J to 4 bases, leaving 3 bases not matched to a gene. Germline V CDR1 and CDR2: SGDLS, YYNGEE. The CDR3 here is CASGGQGATEAFF. The CDR3 DNA follows: TGTGCCAGCGGAGGACAGGGGGCCACTGAAGCTTTCTTT.

This sequence joins TRBV2 and TRBJ1-5; TRBD1 aligns across 8 bases. J gave up 4 bases and V 8 bases, and 7 bases lay outside the gene matches. The germline gives CDR1 SNHLY, CDR2 FYNNEI. The CDR3 runs to 14 residues. CDR3 protein: CASGGQGINQPQHF. CDR3 sequence (DNA): TGTGCCAGCGGAGGACAGGGAATAAATCAGCCCCAGCATTTT.

The CDR3 reads CASSSSGSSPGSSYEQYF. The DNA of the CDR3 is TGTGCCAGCAGCAGTTCCGGTAGCAGTCCTGGGAGCTCCTACGAGCAGTACTTC. The rearrangement joins TRBV7-9 to TRBJ2-7; tentative D call: TRBD2 (5 bases). Germline V gene sequence: CDR1 SEHNR, CDR2 FQNEAQ (reference sequence). Between the trimmed V and J ends, which lost 5 bases and 0 bases, there was a span of 23 bases. The CDR3 totals 18 residues. Combining the CDR3 with reference TRBV7-9 and TRBJ2-7 gives the whole variable domain DTGVSQNPRHKITKRGQNVTFRCDPISEHNRLYWYRQTLGQGPEFLTYFQNEAQLEKSRLLSDRFSAERPKGSFSTLEIQRTEQGDSAMYLCASSSSGSSPGSSYEQYFGPGTRLTVT.

This sequence joins TRBV7-3 and TRBJ2-1, with 11 bases lining up with TRBD2. V gave up 2 bases and J gave up 5 bases; unmatched junction bases: 8. CDR3 length equals 17 residues. Germline V gene sequence: CDR1 SGHTA, CDR2 FQGTGA. The CDR3 is CASSLYRGLAANNEQFF. The CDR3 DNA reads TGTGCCAGCAGCTTATACAGGGGACTAGCGGCAAACAATGAGCAGTTCTTC.

V is TRBV2 and J is TRBJ1-1; D is perhaps TRBD1 (6 bases). CDR1 and CDR2 (germline): SNHLY, FYNNEI. The CDR3 has 15 residues. V was trimmed by 6 bases and J by 1 base, leaving 15 bases between them. The CDR3 loop is CASRWQGSENTEAFF. The DNA of the CDR3 is TGTGCCAGCAGGTGGCAGGGGTCCGAGAACACTGAAGCTTTCTTT.

The gene calls are TRBV19 and TRBJ2-7; 12 nucleotides agree with TRBD2. This CDR3 has 14 residues. Germline values: CDR1 LNHDA, CDR2 SQIVND (reference sequence). With V trimmed by 10 bases and J by 0 bases, 4 bases remained unmatched. The CDR3 loop reads CATSTSGSSYEQYF. CDR3 in DNA: TGTGCCACTTCGACTAGCGGGAGCTCCTACGAGCAGTACTTC.

This clone appeared a single time. The chain recombines TRBV7-9 with TRBJ2-1, with D unresolved. The CDR3 totals 15 residues. Germline CDR1 and CDR2: SEHNR and FQNEAQ (reference sequence). V was trimmed by 5 bases and J by 2 bases, leaving 13 bases between them. CDR3 residues: CASSLEPGPYNEQFF. The CDR3 DNA reads as TGTGCCAGCAGCCTAGAACCAGGCCCCTACAATGAGCAGTTCTTC.

The chain couples TRBV4-2 to TRBJ2-1; 8 bases map to TRBD2. The CDR3 contains 17 residues. J lost 2 bases, V lost 3 bases, and 9 bases had no gene match. Per the germline V gene, CDR1 is LGHNA and CDR2 is YNFKEQ. CDR3 sequence reads: CASSQVLAVKPYNEQFF. The CDR3 region has the DNA TGTGCCAGCAGCCAGGTACTAGCGGTTAAACCCTACAATGAGCAGTTCTTC.

The rearrangement joins TRBV4-1 to TRBJ2-7, with TRBD2 matching 12 bases. V dropped 5 bases and J dropped 0; count of bases not matched to a gene: 5. CDR1 is MGHRA, CDR2 YSYEKL, per germline. The CDR3 runs to 16 residues. CDR3 sequence reads: CASSDRLAGVSYEQYF. In DNA form, the CDR3 reads TGCGCCAGCAGCGATCGACTAGCGGGAGTCTCCTACGAGCAGTACTTC.

The chain recombines TRBV30 with TRBJ1-1, with TRBD1 matching over 9 bases. CDR3 length equals 13 residues. The germline V gene encodes CDR1 GTSNPN and CDR2 SVGIG (reference sequence). The trim removed 3 bases at V and 4 bases at J, leaving 3 bases unmatched. The CDR3 coding sequence is TGTGCCTGGAGACAGGGGGCGGCCACTGAAGCTTTCTTT. Amino acid sequence: CAWRQGAATEAFF.

This clone showed up just a few times. The chain uses TRBV2 and TRBJ2-7, with D uncertain. The CDR3 length is 10 residues. V was shortened by 7 bases and J by 11 bases, with 12 bases between the two germline ends. In germline, CDR1 is SNHLY, CDR2 FYNNEI. The CDR3 DNA reads TGTGCCAGCATGGGCCCTCAGGAGTACTTC. As protein: CASMGPQEYF.

This clone was found a few times. The V call is TRBV4-1, the J call TRBJ2-7; D may be TRBD1 or TRBD2 (5 bases each). The V gene's germline CDR1 is MGHRA and CDR2 YSYEKL. Trimming left V 5 bases short and J 6 bases short, with 17 bases between. The CDR3 runs 14 residues. The CDR3 sequence: CASSTGPFSTEQYF. The CDR3 nucleotides read TGCGCCAGCAGCACGGGACCCTTTAGCACCGAGCAGTACTTC.

The genes are TRBV19 and TRBJ2-1; 7 nucleotides align to TRBD1. Losses at the gene ends were 1 base for V and 6 bases for J; bases not matched to a gene: 6. Germline values: CDR1 LNHDA, CDR2 SQIVND (reference sequence). This CDR3 region has 15 residues. CDR3 amino acids: CASSIAAGGSNEQFF. For the CDR3, the DNA is TGTGCCAGTAGTATAGCTGCAGGGGGTAGCAATGAGCAGTTCTTC.

The chain combines TRBV18 with TRBJ1-1; TRBD1 is a possible D gene (6 bases). Germline-derived CDR1 and CDR2 are KGHSH and LQKENI. The CDR3 totals 16 residues. Trimming stripped 3 bases from V and 1 base from J, with 15 bases between. CDR3 in amino acids: CASSPRGGIGNTEAFF. CDR3 coding DNA: TGTGCCAGCTCACCCAGGGGTGGTATCGGGAACACTGAAGCTTTCTTT.

The genes are TRBV6-5 and TRBJ1-1; D not resolved. The germline V and J ends were trimmed by 2 bases and 1 base, with 5 bases remaining between them. The CDR3 has 13 amino acids. Germline V CDR1 and CDR2: MNHEY, SVGAGI. CDR3 sequence reads: CASSYAGNTEAFF. CDR3 coding DNA: TGTGCCAGCAGTTACGCAGGGAACACTGAAGCTTTCTTT.

V gene TRBV9 combines with J gene TRBJ2-7; no reliable D call. The CDR3 consists of 13 residues. Trimming shortened V by 1 base and J by 7 bases, and 12 bases separated the two germline ends. Per the germline V gene, CDR1 is SGDLS and CDR2 is YYNGEE. CDR3 coding DNA: TGTGCCAGCAGCGTAACCTACATTACGGAGCAGTACTTC. Translating it yields CASSVTYITEQYF.

The rearrangement joins TRBV6-1 to TRBJ1-5; possibly TRBD1 for D (5 bases). V lost 10 bases, J lost 6 bases, and 22 bases lay in between. From germline, CDR1 is MNHNS and CDR2 SASEGT. The CDR3 covers 15 residues. The DNA of the CDR3 is TGTGCCACCAGGAGGCACGAGGGGTTCGGTCAGCCCCAGCATTTT. This encodes CATRRHEGFGQPQHF.

CDR3 sequence reads: CASSYSRREQFF. In DNA form, the CDR3 reads TGTGCCAGCAGTTACTCCCGACGCGAGCAGTTCTTC. The chain recombines TRBV6-6 with TRBJ2-1; the D is unclear. This CDR3 contains 12 residues. Trimming cost V 0 bases and J 10 bases, with 7 bases left between them. CDR1 and CDR2 (germline): MNHNY, SVGAGI (reference sequence).